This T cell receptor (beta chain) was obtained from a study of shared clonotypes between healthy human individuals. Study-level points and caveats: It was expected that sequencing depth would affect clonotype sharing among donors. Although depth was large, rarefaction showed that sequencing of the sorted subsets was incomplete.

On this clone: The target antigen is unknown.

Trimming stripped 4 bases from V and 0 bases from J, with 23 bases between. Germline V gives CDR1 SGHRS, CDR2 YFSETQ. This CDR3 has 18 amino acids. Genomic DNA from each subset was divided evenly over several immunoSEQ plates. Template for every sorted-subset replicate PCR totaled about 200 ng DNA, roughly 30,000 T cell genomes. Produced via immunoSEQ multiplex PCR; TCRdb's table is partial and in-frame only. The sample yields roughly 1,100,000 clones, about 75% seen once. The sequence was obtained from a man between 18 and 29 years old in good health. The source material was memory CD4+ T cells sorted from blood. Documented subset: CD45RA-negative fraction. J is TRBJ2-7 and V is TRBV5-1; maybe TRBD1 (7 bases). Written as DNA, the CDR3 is TGCGCCAGCAGCCGCGCCCAGAAGACAGGGCGGGGCTCCTACGAGCAGTACTTC. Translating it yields CASSRAQKTGRGSYEQYF.